A selection of T cell receptor beta chains follows, all from one sample in a study of cytomegalovirus exposure and HLA in healthy donors. Profiled with immunoSEQ multiplex PCR; TCRdb holds only in-frame clones, not every one. The sample holds roughly 180,000 clones, approximately 88% seen once. The material sequenced was PBMCs. Receptor source: a boy aged 5-17 years in good health and CMV-seronegative. Each CDR3 is given with its conserved first and last residue. D genes are given only for firm matches. The size field is filled for only some rows; it gives once, few, many or a size class.

>-|TRBJ2-1|TRBV12-5|TRBD2
CASGFSGRPYNEQFF
TGTGCTAGTGGTTTTAGCGGGAGGCCTTACAATGAGCAGTTCTTC
>-|TRBJ2-1|TRBV19|-
CASSISGAVYNEQFF
TGTGCCAGTAGTATCTCCGGTGCTGTTTACAATGAGCAGTTCTTC
>-|TRBJ2-2|TRBV27|-
CASSLLPATGTGELFF
TGTGCCAGCAGTTTACTTCCAGCAACGGGCACCGGGGAGCTGTTTTTT
>-|TRBJ2-6|TRBV7-6|TRBD1
CASSLFPDRVVSPGANVLTF
TGTGCCAGCAGCTTATTTCCCGACAGGGTTGTAAGCCCTGGGGCCAACGTCCTGACTTTC
>-|TRBJ2-3|TRBV7-2|-
CASSPGLRTDTQYF
TGTGCCAGCAGCCCGGGACTTCGCACAGATACGCAGTATTTT
>-|TRBJ1-2|TRBV25-1|-
CASSGRTGGYTF
TGTGCCAGCAGTGGGAGAACGGGTGGCTACACCTTC
>-|TRBJ1-2|TRBV5-1|TRBD1
CASSFRQGGAEGYTF
TGCGCCAGCAGCTTCCGACAGGGTGGAGCTGAGGGCTACACCTTC
>-|TRBJ1-1|TRBV5-6|-
CASSSLLMGHAEAFF
TGTGCCAGCAGCTCGCTTCTAATGGGGCACGCTGAAGCTTTCTTT
>-|TRBJ2-7|TRBV6-1|-
CASSEVGHLYEQYF
TGTGCCAGCAGTGAGGTGGGACATCTCTACGAGCAGTACTTC
>-|TRBJ2-3|TRBV7-9|TRBD2
CASSLEWREGGTDTQYF
TGTGCCAGCAGCTTAGAATGGCGGGAGGGGGGCACAGATACGCAGTATTTT
>few|TRBJ2-7|TRBV6-1|-
CASRTLSSYEQYF
TGTGCCAGCAGAACCCTTAGCTCCTACGAGCAGTACTTC
>few|TRBJ2-3|TRBV5-1|TRBD2
CASTRAGESTDTQYF
TGCGCCAGCACCCGAGCGGGGGAGAGCACAGATACGCAGTATTTT
>-|TRBJ1-3|TRBV9|TRBD1
CASSPMTGTGNTIYF
TGTGCCAGCAGCCCAATGACAGGGACTGGAAACACCATATATTTT
>-|TRBJ2-7|TRBV7-2|-
CASSLEVPREQYF
TGTGCCAGCAGCTTAGAAGTGCCGAGAGAGCAGTACTTC
>-|TRBJ2-7|TRBV29-1|-
CSAATGPSYEQYF
TGCAGCGCCGCAACAGGACCTTCCTACGAGCAGTACTTC
>-|TRBJ2-3|TRBV5-1|TRBD2
CASSLGMRGATDTQYF
TGCGCCAGCAGCTTAGGTATGCGGGGGGCCACAGATACGCAGTATTTT
>once|TRBJ2-7|TRBV28|TRBD2
CASSWGLTSPDYEQYF
TGTGCCAGCAGTTGGGGCCTGACTAGCCCGGACTACGAGCAGTACTTC
>-|TRBJ2-7|TRBV30|TRBD1
CAWSRQGFYEQYF
TGTGCCTGGAGTCGACAGGGGTTTTACGAGCAGTACTTC
>-|TRBJ1-1|TRBV21-1|-
CAREARGSRTEAFF
TGTGCCAGGGAAGCTCGGGGGAGTCGAACTGAAGCTTTCTTT
>-|TRBJ1-2|TRBV19|TRBD1
CASSSSRDRVLTAYGYTF
TGTGCCAGTAGTAGCTCCCGGGACAGGGTTCTCACGGCCTATGGCTACACCTTC
>-|TRBJ1-2|TRBV9|-
CASSVGGGVYGYTF
TGTGCCAGCAGCGTAGGCGGAGGAGTCTATGGCTACACCTTC
>-|TRBJ2-7|TRBV7-9|TRBD2
CASSRSITAGGGEQYF
TGTGCCAGCAGCCGATCGATTACAGCGGGGGGGGGAGAGCAGTACTTC
>-|TRBJ2-3|TRBV29-1|TRBD2
CTLQGSGLDVLDTQYF
TGCACCCTCCAAGGCTCGGGACTAGATGTTTTAGATACGCAGTATTTT
>-|TRBJ2-5|TRBV7-9|TRBD2
CASSLVRLAGGKSTQYF
TGTGCCAGCAGCTTAGTCCGGCTAGCGGGGGGGAAATCTACCCAGTACTTC
>-|TRBJ2-7|TRBV2|TRBD2
CASSGIGGGVYEQYF
TGTGCCAGCAGTGGTATTGGCGGGGGAGTTTACGAGCAGTACTTC
>-|TRBJ1-5|TRBV2|-
CASSVGLSNQPQHF
TGTGCCAGCAGTGTAGGACTGAGCAATCAGCCCCAGCATTTT
>-|TRBJ2-2|TRBV7-9|-
CASSSFPRGPTGELFF
TGTGCCAGCAGCTCCTTCCCCCGGGGTCCCACCGGGGAGCTGTTTTTT
>-|TRBJ2-7|TRBV2|-
CASSLYEQYF
TGTGCCAGCAGTTTATACGAGCAGTACTTC
>-|TRBJ1-6|TRBV19|-
CASTSGEVSPLHF
TGTGCCAGTACCTCCGGGGAAGTTTCACCCCTCCACTTT
>-|TRBJ2-5|TRBV28|-
CASSLPGGRYQETQYF
TGTGCCAGCAGTCTCCCGGGTGGGAGGTACCAAGAGACCCAGTACTTC
>-|TRBJ2-7|TRBV6-5|-
CASSDTGKEQYF
TGTGCCAGCAGTGATACGGGAAAAGAGCAGTACTTC
>-|TRBJ2-6|TRBV19|TRBD1
CASTSRDRGGSGANVLTF
TGTGCCAGTACCTCCAGGGACAGGGGTGGGTCTGGGGCCAACGTCCTGACTTTC
>once|TRBJ1-6|TRBV4-3|-
CASSPGAGPNSPLHF
TGCGCCAGCAGCCCAGGGGCGGGCCCAAATTCACCCCTCCACTTT
>once|TRBJ2-3|TRBV9|TRBD2
CASSPRERGAPSTDTQYF
TGTGCCAGCAGCCCCCGTGAGCGGGGTGCACCCAGCACAGATACGCAGTATTTT
>-|TRBJ1-2|TRBV30|-
CAWSQMTGYNYGYTF
TGTGCCTGGAGCCAAATGACAGGTTATAACTATGGCTACACCTTC
>-|TRBJ1-1|TRBV11-2|-
CASSPDWTRTGAFF
TGTGCCAGCAGCCCCGATTGGACAAGAACGGGAGCTTTCTTT
>-|TRBJ2-5|TRBV7-9|TRBD2
CASSLAPETSGRRETQYF
TGTGCCAGCAGCTTAGCGCCCGAAACTAGCGGGAGGAGAGAGACCCAGTACTTC
>once|TRBJ2-2|TRBV19|-
CASSGDRGIRAGELFF
TGTGCCAGTAGCGGAGATCGGGGGATCAGGGCCGGGGAGCTGTTTTTT
>once|TRBJ1-1|TRBV27|-
CASSLSKRGNTEAFF
TGTGCCAGCAGTTTATCGAAGCGGGGAAACACTGAAGCTTTCTTT
>-|TRBJ2-7|TRBV11-1|-
CASSSAIYEQYF
TGTGCCAGCAGCTCCGCTATCTACGAGCAGTACTTC
>-|TRBJ1-5|TRBV18|TRBD1
CASSPPAGGGSNQPQHF
TGTGCCAGCTCACCCCCGGCAGGGGGTGGCAGCAATCAGCCCCAGCATTTT